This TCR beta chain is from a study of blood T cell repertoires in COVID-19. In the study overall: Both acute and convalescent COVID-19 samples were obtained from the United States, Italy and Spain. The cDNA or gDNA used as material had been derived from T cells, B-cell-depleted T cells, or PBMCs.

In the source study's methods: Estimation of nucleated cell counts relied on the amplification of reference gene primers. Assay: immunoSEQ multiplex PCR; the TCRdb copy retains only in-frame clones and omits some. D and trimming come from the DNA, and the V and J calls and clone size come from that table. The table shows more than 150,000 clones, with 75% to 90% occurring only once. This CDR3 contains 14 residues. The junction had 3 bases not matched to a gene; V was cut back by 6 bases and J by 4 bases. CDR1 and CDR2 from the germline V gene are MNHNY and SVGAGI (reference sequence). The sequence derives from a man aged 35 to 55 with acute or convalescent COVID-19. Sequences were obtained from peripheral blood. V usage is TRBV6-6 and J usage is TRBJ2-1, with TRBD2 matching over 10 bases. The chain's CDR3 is CASRGAGGYNEQFF. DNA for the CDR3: TGTGCCAGCAGAGGAGCGGGGGGGTACAATGAGCAGTTCTTC.